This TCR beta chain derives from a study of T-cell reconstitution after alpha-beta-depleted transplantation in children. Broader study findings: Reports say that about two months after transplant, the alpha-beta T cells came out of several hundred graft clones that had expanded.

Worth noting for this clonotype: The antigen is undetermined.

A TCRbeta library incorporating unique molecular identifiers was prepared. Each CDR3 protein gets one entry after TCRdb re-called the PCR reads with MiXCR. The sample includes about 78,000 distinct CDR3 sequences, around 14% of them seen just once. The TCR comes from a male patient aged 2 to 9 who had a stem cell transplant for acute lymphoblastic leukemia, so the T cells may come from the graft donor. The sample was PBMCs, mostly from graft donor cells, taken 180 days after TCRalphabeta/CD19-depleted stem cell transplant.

CDR3 region: CASSWTSGIDEQYF. The CDR3 DNA follows: TGTGCCAGCAGTTGGACTAGCGGGATCGACGAGCAGTACTTC. The rearrangement joins TRBV5-6 to TRBJ2-7; the match to TRBD2 covers 12 bases. The CDR3 sequence is 14 residues long. Germline CDR1 SGHDT, CDR2 YYEEEE. V lost 5 bases and J lost 5; bases outside the gene matches: 5.